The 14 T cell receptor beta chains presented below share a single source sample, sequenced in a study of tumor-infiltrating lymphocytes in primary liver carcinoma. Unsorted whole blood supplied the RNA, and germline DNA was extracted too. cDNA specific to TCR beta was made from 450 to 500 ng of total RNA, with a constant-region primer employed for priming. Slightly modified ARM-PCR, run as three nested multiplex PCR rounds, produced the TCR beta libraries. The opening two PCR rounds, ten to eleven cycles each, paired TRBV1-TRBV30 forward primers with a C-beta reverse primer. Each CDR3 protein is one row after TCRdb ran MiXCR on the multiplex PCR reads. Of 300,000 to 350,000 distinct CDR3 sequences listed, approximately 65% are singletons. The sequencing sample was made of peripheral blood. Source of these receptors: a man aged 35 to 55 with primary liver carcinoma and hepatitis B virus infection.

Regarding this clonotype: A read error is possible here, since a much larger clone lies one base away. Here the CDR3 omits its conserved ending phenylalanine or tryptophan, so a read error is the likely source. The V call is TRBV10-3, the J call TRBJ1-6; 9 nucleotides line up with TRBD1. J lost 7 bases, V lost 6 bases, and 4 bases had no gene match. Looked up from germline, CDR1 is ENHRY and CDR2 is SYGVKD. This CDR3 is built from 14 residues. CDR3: CAIRGDRENSPLHS. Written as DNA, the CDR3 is TGTGCCATCAGGGGGGACAGGGAGAATTCACCCCTCCACTCT.

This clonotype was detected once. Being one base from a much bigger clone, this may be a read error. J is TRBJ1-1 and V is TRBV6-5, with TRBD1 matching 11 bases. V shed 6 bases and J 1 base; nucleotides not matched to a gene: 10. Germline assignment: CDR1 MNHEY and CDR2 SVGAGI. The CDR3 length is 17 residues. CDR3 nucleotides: TGTGCCAGCAGCCTGAATGGACAGGGGGCTTGGAACACTGAAGCTTTCTTT. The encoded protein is CASSLNGQGAWNTEAFF.

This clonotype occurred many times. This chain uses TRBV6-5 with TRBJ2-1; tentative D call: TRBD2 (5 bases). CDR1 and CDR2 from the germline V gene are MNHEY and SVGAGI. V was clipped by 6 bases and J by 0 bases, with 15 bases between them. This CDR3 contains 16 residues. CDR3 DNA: TGTGCCAGCAGCCTTAAAAGCGGCAGCTCCTACAATGAGCAGTTCTTC. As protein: CASSLKSGSSYNEQFF.

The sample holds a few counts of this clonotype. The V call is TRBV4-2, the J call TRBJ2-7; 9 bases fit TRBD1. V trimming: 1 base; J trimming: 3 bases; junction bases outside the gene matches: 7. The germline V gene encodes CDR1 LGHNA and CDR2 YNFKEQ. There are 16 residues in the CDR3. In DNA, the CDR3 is TGTGCCAGCAGCCAAGGGTGGGACAGGGCTTACTACGAGCAGTACTTC. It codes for CASSQGWDRAYYEQYF.

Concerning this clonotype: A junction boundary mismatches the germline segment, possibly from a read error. The CDR3 DNA sequence: TGCGTCAGCAGCCACCGTTCGGGGGGGGCGGACTCAATGAACACTGAAGCTTTCTTT. Protein: CVSSHRSGGADSMNTEAFF. V usage is TRBV4-3 and J usage is TRBJ1-1, with D perhaps TRBD1 (6 bases). The CDR3 spans 19 residues. The V gene's germline CDR1 is LGHNA and CDR2 YSLEER.

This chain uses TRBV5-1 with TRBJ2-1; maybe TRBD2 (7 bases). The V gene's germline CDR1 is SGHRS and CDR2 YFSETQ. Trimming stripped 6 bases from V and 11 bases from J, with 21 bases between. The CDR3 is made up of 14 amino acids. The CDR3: CASIADGGLDKQFF. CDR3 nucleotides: TGCGCCAGCATCGCTGACGGGGGGCTCGATAAGCAGTTCTTC.

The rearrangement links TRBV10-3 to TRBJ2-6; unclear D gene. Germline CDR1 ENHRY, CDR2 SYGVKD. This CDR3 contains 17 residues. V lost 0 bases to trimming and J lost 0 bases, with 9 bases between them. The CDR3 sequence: CAISESMAASGANVLTF. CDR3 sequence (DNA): TGTGCCATCAGTGAGTCGATGGCGGCCTCTGGGGCCAACGTCCTGACTTTC.

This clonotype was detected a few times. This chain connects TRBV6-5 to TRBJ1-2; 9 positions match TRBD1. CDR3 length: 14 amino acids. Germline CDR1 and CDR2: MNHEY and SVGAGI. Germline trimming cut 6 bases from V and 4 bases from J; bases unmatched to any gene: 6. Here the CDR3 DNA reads TGTGCCAGCAGCCGTGGACAGGGGAGCTATGGCTACACCTTC. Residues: CASSRGQGSYGYTF.

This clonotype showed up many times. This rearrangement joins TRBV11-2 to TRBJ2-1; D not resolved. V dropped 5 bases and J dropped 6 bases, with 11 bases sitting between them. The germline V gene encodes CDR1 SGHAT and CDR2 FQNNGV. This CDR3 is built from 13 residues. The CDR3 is CASSPRASNEQFF. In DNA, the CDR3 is TGTGCCAGCAGCCCCCGGGCATCCAATGAGCAGTTCTTC.

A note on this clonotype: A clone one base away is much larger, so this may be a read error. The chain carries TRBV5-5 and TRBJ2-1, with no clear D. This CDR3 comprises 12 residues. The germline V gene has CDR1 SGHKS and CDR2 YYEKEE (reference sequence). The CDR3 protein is CAISFTLDEQFF. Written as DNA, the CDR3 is TGTGCCATCAGCTTTACTCTGGATGAGCAGTTCTTC.

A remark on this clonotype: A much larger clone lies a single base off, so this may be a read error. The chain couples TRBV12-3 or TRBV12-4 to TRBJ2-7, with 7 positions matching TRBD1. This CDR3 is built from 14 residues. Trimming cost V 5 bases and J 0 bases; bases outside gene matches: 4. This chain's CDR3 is CASSPDRISYEQYF. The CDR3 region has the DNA TGTGCCAGCAGTCCGGACAGGATCTCCTACGAGCAGTACTTC.

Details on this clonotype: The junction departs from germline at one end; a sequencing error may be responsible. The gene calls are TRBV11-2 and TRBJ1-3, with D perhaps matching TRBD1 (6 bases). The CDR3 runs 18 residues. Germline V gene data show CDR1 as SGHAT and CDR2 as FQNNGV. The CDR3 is CASNPPGDDRLVGNTTYF. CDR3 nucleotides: TGTGCCAGCAACCCCCCTGGGGATGACAGGCTGGTTGGAAACACCACATATTTT.

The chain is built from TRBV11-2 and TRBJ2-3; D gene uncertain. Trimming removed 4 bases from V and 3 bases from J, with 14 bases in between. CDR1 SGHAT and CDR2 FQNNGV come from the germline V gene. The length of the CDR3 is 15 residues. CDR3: CASSSDTQPTDTQYF. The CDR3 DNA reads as TGTGCCAGCAGCTCGGATACTCAGCCGACAGATACGCAGTATTTT.

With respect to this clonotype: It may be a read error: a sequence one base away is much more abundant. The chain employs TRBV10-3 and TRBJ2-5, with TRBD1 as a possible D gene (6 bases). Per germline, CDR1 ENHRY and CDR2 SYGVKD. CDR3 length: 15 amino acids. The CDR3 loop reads CAISSLRGPQEAQYF. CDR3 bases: TGTGCCATCAGTTCCCTCAGGGGCCCTCAAGAGGCCCAGTACTTC.